The following is a TCR beta chain sequence with its context. Its antigen remains undetermined. No clone much larger than this one lies a single base away; base qualities are absent. These data belong to a study of cytomegalovirus exposure and HLA in healthy donors (dated by TCRdb to about 2017). Regarding the research as a whole: In an earlier analysis of fewer than 750 of the donors, approximately 260 Gb of sequence data and just under 120 million unique TCR beta sequences from roughly 190 million T cells were reported. An early release that covered fewer than 750 HLA-typed donors contained 300 to 350 gigabases of sequencing data and about 93 million unique TCR sequences. Of the 350 to 450 genotyped donors, 65% to 90% fell in the genetic ancestry cluster associated with self-reported Caucasian donors. The study aimed to test whether signatures of past pathogen exposure could be identified by cataloging public T cell receptors. Using immunosequencing, the study profiled T cell repertoires from 640 or so subjects and related those repertoires to cytomegalovirus serostatus. A separate validation cohort of 100 to 150 different subjects was used in addition to the 666-subject first cohort. High-throughput TCR immunosequencing, statistical association of individual TCRs with disease status, and machine learning were combined to predict cytomegalovirus infection status. A later analysis re-analyzed previously published TCR beta repertoires from about 730 donors and added high-resolution HLA genotyping to study TCR occurrence patterns. The later analysis used no new phenotypic data to find candidate immune exposures, relying instead on TCR beta sequences and their occurrence across donors. To decide whether each TCR beta V gene segment behaved as functional or pseudogenic, an earlier analysis of approximately 600 of the donors relied on high-throughput TCR beta sequencing. Donor age, sex, ethnicity and CMV serostatus were compiled together with the repertoire data. In a later genetic analysis, genome-wide SNP genotypes for about 65% of the roughly 670 donors were used, and that subset was treated as a discovery cohort. All discovery cohort repertoires had been generated using a single sequencing platform. HLA typing included class I and class II loci at four-digit resolution. Typing coverage differed by locus: A, B, C, DRB1 and DQB1 were typed in roughly 629-640 donors, DQA1 in roughly 510, DPA1 in 600 to 610, and DPB1 in approximately 450. A few DR-DQ haplotypes were treated as single units for association and clustering because of strong linkage in the cohort. Across about 380 genotyped donors of the cohort, an average of approximately 200,000 unique TCR beta nucleotide sequences per donor were sequenced, and 15% to 20% of those sequences were non-productive. Results the study describes overall, beyond this receptor: An association between a missense DCLRE1C variant and V-gene and J-gene trimming of TCR beta chains was found in a later genetic analysis and replicated in an independent cohort. A later analysis associated about 17,000 TCR beta sequences with specific HLA alleles at a false discovery rate of 0.05. The authors suggested that the approach could potentially be extended to other disease states and immunological phenotypes. Linkage disequilibrium might explain the correlated functional status among segregating V segments, but an unknown experimental factor could not be excluded. A further reported finding was that TCR beta sequences accurately predicted the HLA-A and HLA-B alleles for most subjects in the first cohort. The classifier was reported to diagnose cytomegalovirus status with high specificity and sensitivity in both the original cohort and the validation cohort. The only immune exposure information available for the cohort was CMV serostatus. The earlier analysis of some 540 of the donors excluded roughly 17 rarely observed V segments, including chromosome 9 orphons, because counts were too low. An earlier analysis of around 600 of the donors showed that most TCR beta V segments appeared in productive rearrangements either about 87% or about 30% of the time, which broadly matched IMGT annotations. According to a later genetic analysis, donors in an Asian-associated ancestry cluster had fewer N-insertions in productive TCRs than the approximately 700-donor mean. A group of highly shared sequence variants was considered likely to be a technical artifact of the sequencing pipeline. HLA typing was unavailable for some donors at each locus, so association tests used only the typed subset. In vitro tests confirmed that a few of the cytomegalovirus-associated TCR beta chains recognize cytomegalovirus antigens. Only TCR beta chains were sequenced in this cohort, and the absence of alpha or paired-chain data limited detectable features. A later analysis found that TCR association rates varied across HLA loci, with DRB1 alleles showing the most associated TCRs and HLA-C alleles the fewest. According to a later analysis, most CMV-associated TCR beta chains appeared to be HLA-restricted, and the HLA associations seemed to be driven largely by CMV exposure. Because the 87-base-pair reads could not distinguish some IMGT-functional V segments, including TRBV6-2 and TRBV6-3, those segments were excluded. While some public TCRs were present in many individuals, most TCR sequences turned up only very rarely across donors. In a later analysis, HLA-associated TCR beta chains showed more clonal expansion and lower generation probabilities than non-associated chains that were equally common. A later analysis reported that several top co-occurrence clusters appeared linked to parvovirus B19, influenza, CMV and Epstein-Barr virus. When HLA alleles, especially DR and DQ, strongly co-occurred, attributing TCR associations to individual alleles was difficult. Sequencing depth was assumed to be roughly uniform across donors in the presence/absence analyses, though that assumption may not hold. In the study, about 150 TCR beta chains were listed as associated with cytomegalovirus.

Based on the germline V gene, the CDR1 and CDR2 sequences are SGHAT and FQNNGV. The V end gives up 2 bases and the J end 1 base, leaving 1 base in the junction not matched to a gene. The CDR3 runs 16 residues from the cysteine to the phenylalanine. The only DNA kept is the CDR3, 48 bases in frame from the first base. The cohort was made up of hundreds of healthy bone marrow donors. At the time of sampling, all cohort members were nominally healthy, though unrecorded immune exposures were likely present. CMV serostatus was positive for more than 250 and negative for about half of the roughly 700 cohort members, and was not recorded for this donor. A peripheral blood sample was collected from each donor, and TCR beta sequencing was performed on peripheral blood mononuclear cells. The Qiagen DNeasy Blood Extraction Kit was used to extract genomic DNA from the blood cell samples. The library was obtained by the immunoSEQ multiplex PCR assay. A mixture of 60 forward primers for TCR Vbeta segments and 13 reverse primers for TCR Jbeta segments was used in the multiplex PCR. The CDR3 region of rearranged TCR beta genes was amplified from genomic DNA with a multiplex PCR assay. The amplified TCR beta libraries were sequenced on the Illumina HiSeq System as 87-base-pair reads. The original methods were these. A later analysis counted about 82 million unique TCR beta chains across the roughly 700 repertoires, and some 12 million of these chains were shared by at least two donors. To remove PCR and sequencing errors, raw reads were error-corrected and collapsed into unique sequences using a nearest-neighbor algorithm that merged closely related sequences. CDR3 sequences were aligned to IMGT reference sequences to assign V, D and J gene segments. Each retained sequence needed at least a six-nucleotide match to both a V gene segment and a J gene segment. A rearrangement counted as productive if the CDR3 had no stop codons and remained in frame with V and J, and every other rearrangement counted as non-productive. CDR3 was defined by IMGT convention, running from the second conserved V-encoded cysteine to the conserved J-encoded phenylalanine. In an earlier analysis of roughly 610 of the donors, sequences lacking an unambiguous match to a single V gene segment were excluded. An earlier analysis of almost 600 of the donors classified V segments as functional when productive rearrangements were above 56.7% and as segregating when the standard deviation between donors was above 5%. A statistical classification framework was developed to diagnose cytomegalovirus status using the catalog of TCR beta chain sequences. In a later analysis, TCR nucleotide sequences were compared against IMGT/GENE-DB human TR gene sequences so that V and J genes could be assigned. In a later analysis, CDR3 sequences and most-parsimonious VDJ recombination scenarios were assigned using the TCRdist pipeline. A later analysis defined each TCR beta chain by its CDR3 amino acid sequence plus V-gene family, and excluded reads lacking a unique V-gene family. To address suspected cross-contamination and a sequencing artifact, a later analysis removed some 620 highly shared, low-generation-probability nucleotide sequences. In a later analysis, a clonal expansion index was calculated for each public chain from normalized within-repertoire ranks of inferred template counts. In a later analysis, generation probabilities were computed with a VDJ recombination model fitted to out-of-frame rearrangements, and the resulting probabilities were checked against IGoR. A later analysis scored TCR-TCR, TCR-HLA and TCR-CMV co-occurrence with hypergeometric tests, applying a repertoire-size bias correction to TCR pairs. False discovery rates were estimated in a later analysis by permuting HLA or CMV assignments 20 times. In a later analysis, co-occurring TCRs were grouped using DBSCAN, with TCRdist sequence similarity added in when clustering inside HLA-allele-positive subsets. Co-occurrence clustering excluded repertoires with fewer than 30,000 or more than 120,000 public chains, plus five with anomalous nucleotide sharing. TCRdb stores this immuneACCESS table with in-frame sequences only. Part of the clones is absent; in the studies checked, under half of the shortfall reflects unresolved V genes, and no reason is known for the rest. V and J calls and clone size are as listed in that table; D and trimming were resolved from the DNA. The sample yields roughly 120,000 clones; about 80% were counted once. Approximately 1% of the sample belongs to the ten largest clones.

Here the chain combines TRBV11-2 and TRBJ2-3; 12 bases in the middle match TRBD2. The TCR originated in a human donor in good health. The sample comprised PBMCs. The encoded CDR3 is CASSLLAGGRTDTQYF. In nucleotide form, the sequence is TGTGCCAGCAGCTTACTAGCGGGGGGGCGCACAGATACGCAGTATTTT.